This T cell receptor (beta chain) was obtained from a study of blood T cell repertoires in COVID-19. Sequenced by immunoSEQ multiplex PCR; TCRdb stores in-frame clones only, minus some. The sample holds more than 250,000 clones, roughly 86% seen once. CDR1 is SGHVS and CDR2 is FQNEAQ in the germline V gene. The CDR3 is made up of 15 amino acids. The V segment lost 4 bases and the J segment 1 base; nucleotides outside the gene matches: 5. The V and J genes are TRBV7-8 and TRBJ1-1; 8 bases align to TRBD1. The receptor's source is a woman aged 25 to 39 who had recovered from COVID-19. The sequencing sample was made of PBMCs or T cells enriched from blood (not recorded which). CDR3 region: CASSYSGQGNTEAFF. The DNA for the CDR3 is TGTGCCAGCAGCTATTCTGGACAGGGGAACACTGAAGCTTTCTTT.